One and the same sample provided the 30 T cell receptor beta chains below, sequenced in a study of regulatory T cells in long-lasting Graves disease. According to the study, TCR beta libraries were built with iRepertoire HTBI primers and CDR3-region Arm-PCR. TCRdb fed the multiplex PCR reads into MiXCR, producing one record per CDR3 protein. The table includes about 530,000 distinct CDR3 sequences, approximately 16% detected once. The time point: newly diagnosed GD, antithyroid drugs for less than 3 months. The TCR library was made from RNA that had been extracted from PBMCs in TRIzol. Another study also made use of these data, one on T cells in Graves' hyperthyroidism and ophthalmopathy.

The sample consisted of peripheral blood mononuclear cells (PBMCs), taken at new diagnosis, from a patient treated with antithyroid drugs. These receptors were obtained from a woman aged 35-65 years with Graves disease.

In this sample, this clonotype turned up a few times. The V and J genes are TRBV20-1 and TRBJ2-5; tentatively, D is TRBD2 (6 bases). The CDR3 has 14 residues. From germline, CDR1 is DFQATT and CDR2 SNEGSKA (reference sequence). V was trimmed by 5 bases and J by 7 bases, leaving 20 bases between them. CDR3 residues: CSALGGASKGTQYF. The CDR3, as DNA: TGCAGTGCTCTTGGCGGGGCTTCGAAGGGGACCCAGTACTTC.

This clonotype was recorded a few times. The V and J genes are TRBV18 and TRBJ2-2; D is unclear. Trimming took off 2 bases at V and 9 bases at J, with 10 bases between the two ends. Germline CDR1 is KGHSH and CDR2 is LQKENI. This CDR3 contains 13 residues. The CDR3 spells CASSPGSGRELFF. CDR3 DNA: TGTGCCAGCTCACCAGGGTCCGGGCGGGAGCTGTTTTTT. Full variable domain (remainder filled in from reference TRBV18 and TRBJ2-2): NAGVMQNPRHLVRRRGQEARLRCSPMKGHSHVYWYRQLPEEGLKFMVYLQKENIIDESGMPKERFSAEFPKEGPSILRIQQVVRGDSAAYFCASSPGSGRELFFGEGSRLTVL.

This clonotype was counted only a few times. The chain links TRBV9 to TRBJ2-7, with a tentative D call TRBD1 (6 bases). Trimming shortened V by 3 bases and J by 5 bases, and 18 bases separated the two germline ends. The CDR3 has 15 amino acids. Germline V gives CDR1 SGDLS, CDR2 YYNGEE. CDR3 residues: CASSADGTRAHEQYF. The CDR3 coding sequence is TGTGCCAGCAGCGCGGACGGGACAAGGGCCCACGAGCAGTACTTC.

This clonotype has at least ten counts. The V gene is TRBV12-3 or TRBV12-4, the J gene TRBJ1-2, with TRBD1 matching over 9 bases. V dropped 6 bases and J dropped 6; count of bases not matched to a gene: 8. The CDR3 is made up of 14 amino acids. In nucleotides, the CDR3 is TGTGCCAGCAGCCCGGGACAGGGTGTAGATGGCTACACCTTC. This codes for CASSPGQGVDGYTF.

This rearrangement joins TRBV4-2 to TRBJ2-5; D is ambiguous. V was pared by 3 bases and J by 0 bases, with 5 bases between. This CDR3 is built from 13 residues. Germline V gene sequence: CDR1 LGHNA, CDR2 YNFKEQ. In DNA, the CDR3 is TGTGCCAGCAGCCAGGAGTACCAAGAGACCCAGTACTTC. Protein sequence: CASSQEYQETQYF.

In its sample, this clonotype was seen many times. The chain carries TRBV6-1 and TRBJ1-1; D gene ambiguous. The CDR3 sequence is 13 residues long. V shed 7 bases and J shed 1 base, with 10 bases lying between them. In germline, CDR1 is MNHNS, CDR2 SASEGT. CDR3 nucleotides: TGTGCCAGCACCGAGGGCTCGAACACTGAAGCTTTCTTT. Its protein product is CASTEGSNTEAFF.

The chain joins TRBV19 to TRBJ1-5; D gene ambiguous. CDR3 length: 13 residues. Trimming cost V 4 bases and J 3 bases, with 7 bases left between them. CDR1 LNHDA and CDR2 SQIVND come from the germline V gene (reference sequence). CDR3 region: CASSRVINQPQHF. The CDR3 nucleotides are TGTGCCAGTAGTAGAGTGATCAATCAGCCCCAGCATTTT.

The J gene is TRBJ2-1, the V gene TRBV5-6; 9 bases align to TRBD1. V shed 4 bases, J shed 2 bases, and the junction held 10 bases outside the gene matches. Germline assignment: CDR1 SGHDT and CDR2 YYEEEE. The CDR3 sequence is 17 residues long. CDR3 coding DNA: TGTGCCAGCAGCCTGGGGTTTGGGACAGGGCCCTACAATGAGCAGTTCTTC. Amino acids: CASSLGFGTGPYNEQFF.

This clonotype was seen repeatedly, ten times or more. The chain uses TRBV28 and TRBJ1-3; 9 positions match TRBD1. CDR1 and CDR2 (germline): MDHEN, SYDVKM. The CDR3 contains 15 residues. Trimming took 6 bases from V and 3 from J; bases not matched to a gene: 6. The CDR3 protein is CASSLTGGLGNTIYF. The CDR3 DNA reads TGTGCCAGCAGCCTTACAGGGGGCCTTGGAAACACCATATATTTT.

This clonotype turned up a few times. The chain couples TRBV7-9 to TRBJ2-3; D is undetermined. From germline, CDR1 is SEHNR and CDR2 FQNEAQ (reference sequence). Trimming took off 4 bases at V and 2 bases at J, with 13 bases between the two ends. CDR3 size: 15 residues. The CDR3 protein is CASSYGVVVTDTQYF. For the CDR3, the DNA is TGTGCCAGCAGCTACGGAGTTGTGGTCACAGATACGCAGTATTTT.

V and J are TRBV24-1 and TRBJ2-1; TRBD2 matches 10 bases. This CDR3 is built from 16 residues. CDR1 KGHDR and CDR2 SFDVKD come from the germline V gene. The junction had 10 bases not matched to a gene; V was cut back by 3 bases and J by 9 bases. DNA for the CDR3: TGTGCCACCAGTGATGAACTAGCGGGGTATCGTAGTGAGCAGTTCTTC. This sequence encodes CATSDELAGYRSEQFF.

On this clonotype itself: A much bigger clone sits one base away, suggesting this may be a read error. The V gene is TRBV11-2, the J gene TRBJ2-5, with a possible D match to TRBD2 (7 bases). V shed 5 bases and J shed 5 bases, with 18 bases lying between them. Germline CDR1 reads SGHAT; CDR2 reads FQNNGV. The CDR3 totals 15 residues. CDR3 sequence: CASSQQRGARETQYF. CDR3 nucleotide sequence: TGTGCCAGCAGCCAACAACGGGGGGCAAGGGAGACCCAGTACTTC.

This clonotype was observed a handful of times. The chain employs TRBV2 and TRBJ1-6, with D unclear. Germline-derived CDR1 and CDR2 are SNHLY and FYNNEI. The CDR3 is 13 amino acids. V was clipped by 8 bases and J by 9 bases, with 14 bases between them. CDR3 in DNA: TGTGCCAGCTCGGCCCCTCTTGGTTCACCCCTCCACTTT. Translating gives CASSAPLGSPLHF.

This clonotype was picked up a small number of times. The chain has TRBV13 and TRBJ1-1, with unresolved D. The V gene's germline CDR1 is PRHDT and CDR2 FYEKMQ (reference sequence). The CDR3 has 13 residues. Trimming left V 3 bases short and J 7 bases short, with 12 bases between. The CDR3 bases are TGTGCCAGCAGCTTTCCTATATCGGGTGAAGCTTTCTTT. The encoded protein is CASSFPISGEAFF.

The V and J genes are TRBV7-3 and TRBJ2-2, with TRBD2 identical over 10 bases. The CDR3 contains 15 residues. Germline loops: CDR1 SGHTA, CDR2 FQGTGA. The J segment lost 4 bases and the V segment lost 3 bases, leaving 2 bases of the junction unmatched. The CDR3 nucleotides are TGTGCCAGCAGCTTGATAGCGGGGGGCACCGGGGAGCTGTTTTTT. Its protein product is CASSLIAGGTGELFF.

This clonotype was recorded at least ten times. The genes are TRBV7-2 and TRBJ1-3; D is uncertain. The CDR3 is 16 amino acids. V was pared by 7 bases and J by 0 bases, with 16 bases between. The germline gives CDR1 SGHTA, CDR2 FQGNSA. CDR3 in amino acids: CASTSAGASSGNTIYF. Written as DNA, the CDR3 is TGTGCCAGCACCTCAGCGGGCGCGAGCTCTGGAAACACCATATATTTT.

This clonotype was recorded once. A much larger clonotype is one base distant, so this may be a read error. The J gene is TRBJ2-5, the V gene TRBV18; D unresolved. The germline V and J ends were trimmed by 6 bases and 1 base, with 9 bases remaining between them. Germline V CDR1 and CDR2: KGHSH, LQKENI. CDR3 length: 13 residues. The CDR3 nucleotides read TGTGCCAGCTCTCCGATTACCCAAGAGACCCAGTACTTC. It encodes CASSPITQETQYF.

Ten or more counts support this clonotype. The chain uses TRBV12-3 or TRBV12-4 and TRBJ1-1, with no clear D. The CDR3 spans 12 residues. Between the trimmed V and J ends, which lost 5 bases and 1 base, there was a span of 5 bases. The CDR3 protein is CASSTPNTEAFF. DNA for the CDR3: TGTGCCAGCAGTACCCCGAACACTGAAGCTTTCTTT.

This clonotype was seen many times. This chain connects TRBV12-3 or TRBV12-4 to TRBJ1-1; 7 bases line up with TRBD1. V was pared by 8 bases and J by 1 base, with 13 bases of the junction left unmatched. The CDR3 has 16 amino acids. CDR3 in amino acids: CASGPRDSWANTEAFF. In DNA, the CDR3 is TGTGCCAGCGGACCGCGGGACAGTTGGGCGAACACTGAAGCTTTCTTT.

This clonotype showed up many times. The chain is built from TRBV3-1 and TRBJ2-1; the match to TRBD2 covers 12 bases. The CDR3 sequence is 15 residues long. The ends lost 6 bases at V and 2 bases at J; junction bases unmatched: 2. Germline loops: CDR1 LGHDT, CDR2 YNNKEL (reference sequence). The CDR3 spells CASRPSGGAYNEQFF. In nucleotides, the CDR3 is TGTGCCAGCAGACCTAGCGGGGGGGCCTACAATGAGCAGTTCTTC.

This clonotype was recorded at least ten times. The rearrangement uses TRBV12-3 or TRBV12-4 and TRBJ2-3; 8 bases are a match to TRBD2. With 0 bases clipped from V and 2 bases from J, the junction kept 7 bases outside the gene matches. CDR3 length: 17 residues. The CDR3 nucleotides are TGTGCCAGCAGTTTAGCGGTGTCGGGGGGGCTCACAGATACGCAGTATTTT. Amino acid sequence: CASSLAVSGGLTDTQYF.

The rearrangement uses TRBV19 and TRBJ2-5; D remains ambiguous. The CDR3 loop spans 14 amino acids. Germline V CDR1 and CDR2: LNHDA, SQIVND (reference sequence). Trimming left V 2 bases short and J 5 bases short, with 12 bases between. The CDR3 region is CASSIKVIDETQYF. In nucleotides, the CDR3 is TGTGCCAGTAGTATAAAGGTGATCGACGAGACCCAGTACTTC.

This clonotype appeared a few times. Just one base apart from a much larger clone, this may be a read error. This rearrangement joins TRBV12-3 or TRBV12-4 to TRBJ1-2; unclear D gene. With 1 base removed from V and 8 bases from J, the gap between germline ends came to 11 bases. This CDR3 has 13 residues. This CDR3 reads CASSLEAVVGYTF. The DNA of the CDR3 is TGTGCCAGCAGTTTAGAGGCAGTGGTAGGCTACACCTTC.

This clonotype was seen at least ten times. J is TRBJ2-5 and V is TRBV7-9; weak D call: TRBD1 (6 bases). Per germline, CDR1 SEHNR and CDR2 FQNEAQ (reference sequence). The V end was cut by 4 bases, the J end by 5 bases, with 17 bases between. The CDR3 has 15 residues. The CDR3 coding sequence is TGTGCCAGCAGCTCCCAGGGGACGGGCAGGGAGACCCAGTACTTC. The encoded protein is CASSSQGTGRETQYF.

This clonotype has at least ten counts. CDR3 sequence: CASSDFPREAFF. CDR3 nucleotide sequence: TGTGCCAGCAGTGATTTCCCTCGCGAAGCTTTCTTT. The V call is TRBV2, the J call TRBJ1-1; D gene uncertain. V lost 3 bases and J 8 bases, leaving 10 bases between the germline ends. This CDR3 is built from 12 residues. Germline V gives CDR1 SNHLY, CDR2 FYNNEI.

This clonotype was recorded many times. The chain uses TRBV5-1 and TRBJ2-5; D is possibly TRBD2 (6 bases). V lost 0 bases, J lost 2 bases, and 8 bases lay in between. The CDR3 totals 14 residues. Germline V CDR1 and CDR2: SGHRS, YFSETQ. CDR3 sequence: CASSLGGLQETQYF. DNA for the CDR3: TGCGCCAGCAGCTTGGGCGGACTACAAGAGACCCAGTACTTC.

The chain joins TRBV4-1 to TRBJ1-4; perhaps TRBD1 as D (5 bases). CDR1 and CDR2 from the germline V gene are MGHRA and YSYEKL. Trimming removed 3 bases at V and 7 bases at J, with 9 bases between. This CDR3 is built from 13 residues. The CDR3 bases are TGCGCCAGCAGCCAGGGGACCTCTGAAAAACTGTTTTTT. It codes for CASSQGTSEKLFF.

This clonotype was recorded at least ten times. The V gene is TRBV10-1, the J gene TRBJ2-7; 7 positions agree with TRBD1. The junction had 7 bases not matched to a gene; V was cut back by 2 bases and J by 3 bases. CDR3 length: 15 amino acids. CDR1 WNHNN and CDR2 SYGVQD come from the germline V gene (reference sequence). In DNA form, the CDR3 reads TGCGCCAGCAGTGAGAAAGGGACAGCTGGCTACGAGCAGTACTTC. This sequence encodes CASSEKGTAGYEQYF.

In its sample, this clonotype was seen many times. The chain carries TRBV5-1 and TRBJ1-3, with TRBD1 matching over 7 bases. CDR1 and CDR2 from the germline V gene are SGHRS and YFSETQ. The junction had 6 bases not matched to a gene; V was cut back by 0 bases and J by 3 bases. This CDR3 has 16 residues. CDR3 nucleotides: TGCGCCAGCAGCTTGGAAGCGACAGGGAATGGAAACACCATATATTTT. It encodes CASSLEATGNGNTIYF. The full variable domain, rest sourced from reference TRBV5-1 and TRBJ1-3, is KAGVTQTPRYLIKTRGQQVTLSCSPISGHRSVSWYQQTPGQGLQFLFEYFSETQRNKGNFPGRFSGRQFSNSRSEMNVSTLELGDSALYLCASSLEATGNGNTIYFGEGSWLTVV.

CDR3 protein: CASSYKGVNTEAFF. CDR3 DNA sequence: TGTGCCAGCAGTTACAAGGGGGTGAACACTGAAGCTTTCTTT. V and J are TRBV6-2 or TRBV6-3 and TRBJ1-1; perhaps TRBD1 as D (6 bases). This CDR3 has 14 amino acids. Germline V gene data show CDR1 as MNHEY and CDR2 as SVGEGT. Trimming stripped 2 bases from V and 0 bases from J, with 7 bases between.